This TCR beta chain derives from a study of blood T cell repertoires in COVID-19 (dated by TCRdb to about 2020). About the study as a whole: Collaborator samples came from the United States, Italy and Spain and covered acute and convalescent phases of COVID-19. The material from the prospective study consisted of cDNA or gDNA derived from T cells, B-cell-depleted T cells, or PBMCs. The dataset comprised deeply sampled blood TCRbeta repertoires from subjects exposed to, actively infected with, or recovered from COVID-19. The repertoires were made available in a free public database intended to serve as a resource for research on the immune response to SARS-CoV-2. The samples were drawn from the first 160 participants of the ongoing ImmuneRACE study and from 1,254 subjects provided by 6 global collaborators. Nearly every sample came with metadata listing a de-identified subject ID, COVID-19 status, age in years and sex. Where available, HLA class I and class II types were taken from metadata supplied by the sample provider and were not determined by assay-based typing. Broad study findings and their caveats: Clinical and demographic metadata were provided uncurated, with the amount varying by source and participant.

Collaborating institutions collected whole blood in K2EDTA tubes following their own protocols. Collaborator samples were shipped for TCRbeta analysis as frozen whole blood, isolated PBMCs, or DNA extracted from either sample type. The immunoSEQ Assay, a bias-controlled multiplex PCR, was used to amplify TCRbeta CDR3 regions from genomic DNA. From the authors' description of their analysis: The number of nucleated cells in each sample was estimated by amplification of reference gene primers within the assay. Sequence reads were collapsed and filtered to measure the absolute abundance of every unique TCRbeta CDR3 rearrangement. Productive Simpson clonality was computed per sample as the square root of Simpson's diversity index over productive rearrangements. Drawn from immuneACCESS, this table holds only the in-frame rearrangements with V and J called that TCRdb kept. Clones are partly lost; checked studies trace under half to an unresolved V gene and leave the rest unexplained. V, J and clone size are taken as reported in that table, and D and trimming were inferred from the DNA itself. The sample yields about 130,000 clones; 65% to 90% were counted once. Roughly 27% of the sample is taken by the ten largest.

On this clone itself: It lacks a known antigen. Base qualities are missing; no much larger clone stands one base away.

The sequenced material came from peripheral blood. This TCR was sampled from a woman aged 80 or over with acute or convalescent COVID-19.

The CDR3 region has the sequence CASSLYRGSTEAFF. Here is the DNA: TGTGCCAGCAGCTTATACAGGGGGAGTACTGAAGCTTTCTTT. Here the chain combines TRBV7-2 and TRBJ1-1, and 8 junction bases match TRBD1. Unmatched junction bases come to 4, with V trimmed by 2 bases and J by 5 bases. The CDR3 numbers 14 residues from cysteine through phenylalanine. Of the read, only the CDR3 DNA is kept; its 42 bases are in frame from base 1. CDR1 SGHTA and CDR2 FQGNSA were looked up in the germline V gene.